This entry features one T cell receptor beta chain sequence. Its target is unknown. The record originates from a study of T cell responses to AZD1222 COVID-19 vaccine. Study conclusions and caveats: The number of AZD1222 recipients seropositive at baseline was only five or six. Mostly white British, mostly female donors; authors suggested clonal diversity may be underestimated.

V lost 7 bases, J lost 7 bases, and 14 bases lay in between. This CDR3 region has 13 residues. Germline CDR1 and CDR2: MNHEY and SVGAGI. Sequencing was performed with immunoSEQ multiplex PCR; in TCRdb, only in-frame clones are kept and a portion is missing. The data contain approximately 190,000 clones, approximately 92% of them singletons. The rearrangement links TRBV6-5 to TRBJ2-1; D perhaps matches TRBD1 (5 bases). The sequence derives from an adult who received the MenACWY meningococcal vaccine as a control. Source: peripheral blood, taken 28 days after the second dose of the MenACWY control vaccine. The CDR3 bases are TGTGCCAGCACTCCTTTCGCAGGGAATGAGCAGTTCTTC. Translation gives CASTPFAGNEQFF.